This T cell receptor beta chain was recorded in a study of shared clonotypes between healthy human individuals. Points from the study as a whole: For naive CD4 cells, 4% to 6% of clonotypes were shared across a handful of donors. Blood was the sole source, and tissue repertoires probably differ.

Turning to this clone: Its antigen is not identified.

Trimming pared 4 bases from V and 9 bases from J, leaving 17 bases between. The CDR3 totals 13 residues. The germline gives CDR1 SGHTS, CDR2 YDEGEE. The assay used deep level. Repertoires were generated with immunoSEQ multiplex PCR, while TCRdb's copy carries only in-frame clones and drops some. The sample holds about 2.4 million clones; around nine tenths are singletons and the top ten take 0.11% to 0.15%. The sequencing input was naive CD4+ T cells sorted from blood. The sample's subset: CD45RA+ positively selected. The origin of this receptor is a man younger than 30 in good health. This chain links TRBV5-8 with TRBJ2-7, with D possibly being TRBD1 or TRBD2 (5 bases each). CDR3 DNA sequence: TGTGCCAGCAGCGACGGGGCGGGCTCAGGGCAGTACTTC. As protein: CASSDGAGSGQYF.